What follows describes a single TCR beta chain. What it recognizes is unknown. This CDR3 is 14 amino acids long. V was cut by 6 bases and J by 7 bases, with 18 bases left in between. CDR1 and CDR2 (germline): MNHEY, SMNVEV (reference sequence). These data are taken from a study of blood T cells in healthy people across ages. Study-wide points: Changes seen in expanded clonotypes were possibly confounded by donor CMV status left unknown.

PCR was performed a second time for about 7 to 12 cycles using a sample-barcoded 5' primer and a J-beta primer mix. A single record per CDR3 protein comes from TCRdb applying MiXCR to the 5' RACE reads. Of over 600,000 distinct CDR3 sequences in the sample, about 43% were seen once. The sequenced sample consisted of blood. The source is an elderly man in good health. V gene TRBV27 combines with J gene TRBJ1-2, with D possibly being TRBD1 (6 bases). The CDR3 sequence: CASSPDSYLSGYTF. CDR3 in DNA: TGTGCCAGCAGCCCGGACAGCTACCTATCTGGCTACACCTTC.